This record looks at one T cell receptor beta chain sequence and its context. These data are taken from a study of CD8 T cells in Susac syndrome. Germline V gene lookup returns CDR1 SEHNR and CDR2 FQNEAQ (reference sequence). CDR3 length: 15 residues. The trim removed 5 bases at V and 6 bases at J, leaving 8 bases unmatched. High-throughput TCR beta sequencing covered peripheral CD8+ and CD4+ T cells. Included as multiple sclerosis controls were treatment-naive patients who had stable or active relapsing-remitting disease. Random hexamers were used to reverse transcribe about 0.5 to 1 ug of RNA. By means of immunoSEQ multiplex PCR, TCR beta CDR3 spanning 54 Vbeta and 13 Jbeta underwent amplification. TCRdb fed the immunoSEQ multiplex PCR reads into MiXCR, producing one record per CDR3 protein. This table holds approximately 70,000 distinct CDR3 sequences, 96% found once.

The origin of this receptor is a human donor with multiple sclerosis. The sample consisted of CD4+ T cells from PBMCs. The J gene is TRBJ2-1, the V gene TRBV7-9, with 9 bases identical to TRBD2. The CDR3 protein is CASSPQAGGTNEQFF. Here the CDR3 DNA reads TGTGCCAGCAGCCCACAGGCGGGGGGGACCAATGAGCAGTTCTTC.